A single T cell receptor (beta chain) is shown here with its context. What it binds is unknown. This sample was included in a study of neurological immune-mediated disorders. Regarding the study as a whole: The study found the most TCR clonal expansion in HTLV-1-associated myelopathy and the least in multiple sclerosis, below healthy controls.

With 10-nucleotide random UMIs, 5'RACE was used to make the cDNA. From the 5' RACE reads, TCRdb called clonotypes with MiXCR, one entry per CDR3 protein. The sample contains roughly 100,000 distinct CDR3 sequences, more than 10% of which appear only once. The sample's time point: longitudinal time-point 3. It was from 2 million PBMCs stored at -80 C that the unsorted libraries were obtained. V shed 1 base and J shed 9 bases, with 9 bases lying between them. CDR1 is SGHAT, CDR2 FQNNGV, per germline. The CDR3 is 13 amino acids. This TCR was sampled from a female donor with HTLV-1-associated myelopathy (HAM/TSP). Sequencing was performed on PBMCs. J is TRBJ2-2 and V is TRBV11-2; D is ambiguous. The CDR3 region is CASSLAYSRELFF. The CDR3 DNA reads TGTGCCAGCAGCTTAGCTTACTCACGGGAGCTGTTTTTT.